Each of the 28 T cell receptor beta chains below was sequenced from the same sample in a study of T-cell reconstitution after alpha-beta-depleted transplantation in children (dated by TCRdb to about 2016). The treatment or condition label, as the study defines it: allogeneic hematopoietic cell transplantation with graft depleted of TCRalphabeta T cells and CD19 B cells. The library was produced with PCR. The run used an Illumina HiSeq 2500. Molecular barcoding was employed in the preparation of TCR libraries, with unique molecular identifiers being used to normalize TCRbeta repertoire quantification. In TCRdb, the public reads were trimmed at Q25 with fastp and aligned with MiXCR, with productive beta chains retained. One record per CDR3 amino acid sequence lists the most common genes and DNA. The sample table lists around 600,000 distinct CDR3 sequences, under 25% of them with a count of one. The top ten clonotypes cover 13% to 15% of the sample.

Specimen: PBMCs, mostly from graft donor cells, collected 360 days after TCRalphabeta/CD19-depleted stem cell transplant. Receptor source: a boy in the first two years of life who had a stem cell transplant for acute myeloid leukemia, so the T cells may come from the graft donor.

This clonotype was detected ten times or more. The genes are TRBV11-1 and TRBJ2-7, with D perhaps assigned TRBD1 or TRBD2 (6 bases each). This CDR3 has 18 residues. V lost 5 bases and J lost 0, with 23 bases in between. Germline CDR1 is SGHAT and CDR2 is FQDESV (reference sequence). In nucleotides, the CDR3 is TGTGCCAGCAGCCCGGGGGCGCGGCAGGGTGGGTTCTCCTACGAGCAGTACTTC. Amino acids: CASSPGARQGGFSYEQYF.

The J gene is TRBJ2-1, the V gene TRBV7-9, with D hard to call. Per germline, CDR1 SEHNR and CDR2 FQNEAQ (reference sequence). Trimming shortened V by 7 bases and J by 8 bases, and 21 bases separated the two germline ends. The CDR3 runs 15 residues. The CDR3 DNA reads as TGTGCCAGCAAGTTCGCAGCGCCCCGTTCGGATGAGCAGTTCTTC. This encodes CASKFAAPRSDEQFF.

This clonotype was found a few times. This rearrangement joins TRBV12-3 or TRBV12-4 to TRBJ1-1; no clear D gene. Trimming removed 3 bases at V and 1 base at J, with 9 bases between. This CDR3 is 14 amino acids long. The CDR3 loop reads CASSFPGGNTEAFF. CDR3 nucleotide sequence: TGTGCCAGCAGTTTCCCAGGCGGGAACACTGAAGCTTTCTTT.

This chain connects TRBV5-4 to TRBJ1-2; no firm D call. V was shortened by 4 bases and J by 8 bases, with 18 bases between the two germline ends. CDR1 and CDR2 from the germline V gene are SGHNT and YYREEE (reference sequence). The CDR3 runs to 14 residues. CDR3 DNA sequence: TGTGCCAGCAGCAAGGAGGCCACGACTCGAGGCTACACCTTC. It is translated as CASSKEATTRGYTF.

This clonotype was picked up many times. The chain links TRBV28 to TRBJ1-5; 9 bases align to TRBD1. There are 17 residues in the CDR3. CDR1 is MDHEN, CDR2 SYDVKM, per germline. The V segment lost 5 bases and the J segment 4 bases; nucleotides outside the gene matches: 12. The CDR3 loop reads CASSPPDRGLRNQPQHF. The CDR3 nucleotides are TGTGCCAGCAGTCCACCGGACAGGGGACTTAGGAATCAGCCCCAGCATTTT.

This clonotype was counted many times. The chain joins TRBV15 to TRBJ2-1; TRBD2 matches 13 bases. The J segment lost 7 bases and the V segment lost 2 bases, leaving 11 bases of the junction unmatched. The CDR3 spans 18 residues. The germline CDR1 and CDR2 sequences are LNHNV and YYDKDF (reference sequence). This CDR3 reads CATSRQDPLAGGTNEQFF. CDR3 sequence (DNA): TGTGCCACCAGCAGACAAGACCCACTAGCGGGGGGGACGAATGAGCAGTTCTTC.

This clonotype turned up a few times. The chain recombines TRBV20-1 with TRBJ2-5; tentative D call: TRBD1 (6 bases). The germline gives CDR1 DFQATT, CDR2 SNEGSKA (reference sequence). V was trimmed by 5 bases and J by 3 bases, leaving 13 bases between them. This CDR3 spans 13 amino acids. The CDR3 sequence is CSASPDRKETQYF. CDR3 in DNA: TGCAGTGCTTCTCCTGACAGGAAAGAGACCCAGTACTTC.

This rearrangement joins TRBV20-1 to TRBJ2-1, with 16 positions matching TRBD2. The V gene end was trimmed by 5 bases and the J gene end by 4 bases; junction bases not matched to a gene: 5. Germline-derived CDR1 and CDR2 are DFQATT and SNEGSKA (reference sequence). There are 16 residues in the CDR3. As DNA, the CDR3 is TGCAGTGCTTCGGGACTAGCGGGGGGGCCTTACAATGAGCAGTTCTTC. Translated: CSASGLAGGPYNEQFF.

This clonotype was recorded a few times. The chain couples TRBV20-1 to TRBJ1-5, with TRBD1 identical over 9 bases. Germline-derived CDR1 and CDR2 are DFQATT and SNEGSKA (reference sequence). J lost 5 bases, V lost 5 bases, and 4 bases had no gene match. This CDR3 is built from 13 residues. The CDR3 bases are TGCAGTGCTCAAGACAGGGGGTATCAGCCCCAGCATTTT. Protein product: CSAQDRGYQPQHF.

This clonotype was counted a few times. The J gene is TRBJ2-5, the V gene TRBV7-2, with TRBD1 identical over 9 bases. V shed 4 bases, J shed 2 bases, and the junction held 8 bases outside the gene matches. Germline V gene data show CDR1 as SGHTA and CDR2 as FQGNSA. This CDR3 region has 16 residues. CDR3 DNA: TGTGCCAGCAGCTCCAACAGGGGGCTGGGGCAAGAGACCCAGTACTTC. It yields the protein CASSSNRGLGQETQYF.

The CDR3 DNA reads as TGTGCCAGCAGTTTACGACACTATGGCTACACCTTC. Translated, it gives CASSLRHYGYTF. This chain links TRBV28 with TRBJ1-2; D gene ambiguous. Germline CDR1 and CDR2: MDHEN and SYDVKM. V gave up 2 bases and J gave up 3 bases, with 4 bases separating them. This CDR3 is 12 amino acids long.

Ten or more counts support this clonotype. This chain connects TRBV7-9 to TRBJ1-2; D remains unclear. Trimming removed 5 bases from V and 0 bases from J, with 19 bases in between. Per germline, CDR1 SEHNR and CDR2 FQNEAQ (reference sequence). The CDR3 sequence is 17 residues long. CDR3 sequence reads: CASSLRVSNRPNYGYTF. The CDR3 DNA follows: TGTGCCAGCAGCCTACGGGTCTCTAATAGGCCTAACTATGGCTACACCTTC.

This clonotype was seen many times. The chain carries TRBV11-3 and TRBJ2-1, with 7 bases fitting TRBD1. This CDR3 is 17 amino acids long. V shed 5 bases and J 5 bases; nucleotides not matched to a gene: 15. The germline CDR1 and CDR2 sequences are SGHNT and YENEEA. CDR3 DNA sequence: TGTGCCAGCAGCCCACGGGTGGGGAGACAGGGAAACAATGAGCAGTTCTTC. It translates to CASSPRVGRQGNNEQFF.

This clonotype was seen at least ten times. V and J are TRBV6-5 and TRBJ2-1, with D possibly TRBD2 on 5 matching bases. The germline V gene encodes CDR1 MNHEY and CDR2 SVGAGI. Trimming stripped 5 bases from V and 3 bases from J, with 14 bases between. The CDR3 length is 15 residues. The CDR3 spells CASSPNEGVYNEQFF. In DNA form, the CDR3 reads TGTGCCAGCAGTCCCAATGAGGGTGTCTACAATGAGCAGTTCTTC.

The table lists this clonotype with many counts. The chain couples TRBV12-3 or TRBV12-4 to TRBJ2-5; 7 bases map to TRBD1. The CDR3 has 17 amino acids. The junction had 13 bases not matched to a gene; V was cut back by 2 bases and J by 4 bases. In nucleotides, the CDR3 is TGTGCCAGCAGTTTACCCCGAGGGGGCGATAGTCTAGAGACCCAGTACTTC. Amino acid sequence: CASSLPRGGDSLETQYF.

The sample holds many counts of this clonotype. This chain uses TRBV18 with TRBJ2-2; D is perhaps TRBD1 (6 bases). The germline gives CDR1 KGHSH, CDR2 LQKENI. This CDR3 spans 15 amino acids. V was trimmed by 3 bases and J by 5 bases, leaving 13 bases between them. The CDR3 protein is CASSPTDRPTGELFF. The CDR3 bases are TGTGCCAGCTCACCGACGGACAGACCGACCGGGGAGCTGTTTTTT.

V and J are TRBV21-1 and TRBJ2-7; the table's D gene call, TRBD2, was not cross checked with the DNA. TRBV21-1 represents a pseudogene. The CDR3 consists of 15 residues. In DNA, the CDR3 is TGTGCCAGCAGCGGACCTAGCGGGGGGTCCTACGAGCAGTACTTC. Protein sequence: CASSGPSGGSYEQYF.

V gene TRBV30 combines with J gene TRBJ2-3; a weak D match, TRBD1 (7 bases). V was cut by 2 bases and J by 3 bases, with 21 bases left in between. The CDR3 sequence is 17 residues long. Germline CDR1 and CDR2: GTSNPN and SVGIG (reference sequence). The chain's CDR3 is CAWSTRRQGGWTDTQYF. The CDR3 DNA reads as TGTGCCTGGAGTACTCGTCGTCAGGGGGGATGGACAGATACGCAGTATTTT.

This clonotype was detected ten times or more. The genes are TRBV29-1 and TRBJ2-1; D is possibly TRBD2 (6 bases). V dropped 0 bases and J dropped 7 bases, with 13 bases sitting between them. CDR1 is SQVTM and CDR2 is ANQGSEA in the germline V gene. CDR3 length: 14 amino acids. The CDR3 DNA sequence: TGCAGCGTTGAAGAGGCGGGGAATTGGAATGAGCAGTTCTTC. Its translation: CSVEEAGNWNEQFF.

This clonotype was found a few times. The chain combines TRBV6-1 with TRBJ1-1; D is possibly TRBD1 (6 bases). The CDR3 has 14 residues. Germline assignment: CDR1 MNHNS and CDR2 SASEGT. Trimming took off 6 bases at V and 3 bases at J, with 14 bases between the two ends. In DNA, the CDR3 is TGTGCCAGCAGGGGGAGGGGGATGCACACTGAAGCTTTCTTT. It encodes CASRGRGMHTEAFF.

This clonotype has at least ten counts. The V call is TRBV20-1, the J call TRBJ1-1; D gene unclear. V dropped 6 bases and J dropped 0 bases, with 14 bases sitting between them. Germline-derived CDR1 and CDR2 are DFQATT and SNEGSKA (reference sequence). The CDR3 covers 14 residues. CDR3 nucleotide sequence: TGCAGTGCCATCGCATGGGAATTGAACACTGAAGCTTTCTTT. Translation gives CSAIAWELNTEAFF.

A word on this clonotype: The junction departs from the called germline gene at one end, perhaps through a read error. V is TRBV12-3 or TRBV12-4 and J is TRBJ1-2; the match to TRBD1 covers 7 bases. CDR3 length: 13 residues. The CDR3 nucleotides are TGTGCCAGCAACTCCGGGACAGACTACGGCTACACCTTC. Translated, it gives CASNSGTDYGYTF.

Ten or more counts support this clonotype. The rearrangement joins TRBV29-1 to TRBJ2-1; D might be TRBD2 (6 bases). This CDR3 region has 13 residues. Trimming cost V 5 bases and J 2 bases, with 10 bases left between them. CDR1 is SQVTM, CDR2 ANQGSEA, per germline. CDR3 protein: CSVRRGTYNEQFF. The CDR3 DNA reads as TGCAGCGTTAGGAGGGGAACCTACAATGAGCAGTTCTTC.

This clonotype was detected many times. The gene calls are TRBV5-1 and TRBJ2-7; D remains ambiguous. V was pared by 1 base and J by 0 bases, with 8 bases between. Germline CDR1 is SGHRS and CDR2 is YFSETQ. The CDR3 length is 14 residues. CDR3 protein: CASSLTTSSYEQYV. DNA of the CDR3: TGCGCCAGCAGCTTGACCACCAGCTCCTACGAGCAGTACGTC.

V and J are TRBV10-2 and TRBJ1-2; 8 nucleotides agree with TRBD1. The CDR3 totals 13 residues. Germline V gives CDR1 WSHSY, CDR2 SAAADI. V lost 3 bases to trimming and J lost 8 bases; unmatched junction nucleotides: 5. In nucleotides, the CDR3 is TGCGCCAGCAGTGACGGGGACAGGAGGGGCTACACCTTC. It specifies CASSDGDRRGYTF.

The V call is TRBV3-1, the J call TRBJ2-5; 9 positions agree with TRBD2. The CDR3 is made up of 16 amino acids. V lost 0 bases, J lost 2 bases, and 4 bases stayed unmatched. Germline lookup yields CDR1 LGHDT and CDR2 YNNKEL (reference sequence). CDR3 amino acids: CASSQEELAGQETQYF. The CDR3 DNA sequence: TGTGCCAGCAGCCAAGAGGAACTAGCGGGTCAAGAGACCCAGTACTTC.

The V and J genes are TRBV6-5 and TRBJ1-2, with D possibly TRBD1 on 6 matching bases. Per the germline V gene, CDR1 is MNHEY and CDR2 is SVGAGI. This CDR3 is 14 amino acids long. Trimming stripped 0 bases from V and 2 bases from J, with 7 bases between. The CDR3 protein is CASSYSGTNYGYTF. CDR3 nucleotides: TGTGCCAGCAGTTACTCCGGGACAAACTATGGCTACACCTTC.

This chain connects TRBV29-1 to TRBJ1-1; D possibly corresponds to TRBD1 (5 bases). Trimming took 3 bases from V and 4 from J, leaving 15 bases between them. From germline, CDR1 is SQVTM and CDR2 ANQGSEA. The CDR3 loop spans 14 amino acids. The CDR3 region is CSVETGHLATEAFF. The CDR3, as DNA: TGCAGCGTTGAGACGGGGCACTTGGCCACTGAAGCTTTCTTT.